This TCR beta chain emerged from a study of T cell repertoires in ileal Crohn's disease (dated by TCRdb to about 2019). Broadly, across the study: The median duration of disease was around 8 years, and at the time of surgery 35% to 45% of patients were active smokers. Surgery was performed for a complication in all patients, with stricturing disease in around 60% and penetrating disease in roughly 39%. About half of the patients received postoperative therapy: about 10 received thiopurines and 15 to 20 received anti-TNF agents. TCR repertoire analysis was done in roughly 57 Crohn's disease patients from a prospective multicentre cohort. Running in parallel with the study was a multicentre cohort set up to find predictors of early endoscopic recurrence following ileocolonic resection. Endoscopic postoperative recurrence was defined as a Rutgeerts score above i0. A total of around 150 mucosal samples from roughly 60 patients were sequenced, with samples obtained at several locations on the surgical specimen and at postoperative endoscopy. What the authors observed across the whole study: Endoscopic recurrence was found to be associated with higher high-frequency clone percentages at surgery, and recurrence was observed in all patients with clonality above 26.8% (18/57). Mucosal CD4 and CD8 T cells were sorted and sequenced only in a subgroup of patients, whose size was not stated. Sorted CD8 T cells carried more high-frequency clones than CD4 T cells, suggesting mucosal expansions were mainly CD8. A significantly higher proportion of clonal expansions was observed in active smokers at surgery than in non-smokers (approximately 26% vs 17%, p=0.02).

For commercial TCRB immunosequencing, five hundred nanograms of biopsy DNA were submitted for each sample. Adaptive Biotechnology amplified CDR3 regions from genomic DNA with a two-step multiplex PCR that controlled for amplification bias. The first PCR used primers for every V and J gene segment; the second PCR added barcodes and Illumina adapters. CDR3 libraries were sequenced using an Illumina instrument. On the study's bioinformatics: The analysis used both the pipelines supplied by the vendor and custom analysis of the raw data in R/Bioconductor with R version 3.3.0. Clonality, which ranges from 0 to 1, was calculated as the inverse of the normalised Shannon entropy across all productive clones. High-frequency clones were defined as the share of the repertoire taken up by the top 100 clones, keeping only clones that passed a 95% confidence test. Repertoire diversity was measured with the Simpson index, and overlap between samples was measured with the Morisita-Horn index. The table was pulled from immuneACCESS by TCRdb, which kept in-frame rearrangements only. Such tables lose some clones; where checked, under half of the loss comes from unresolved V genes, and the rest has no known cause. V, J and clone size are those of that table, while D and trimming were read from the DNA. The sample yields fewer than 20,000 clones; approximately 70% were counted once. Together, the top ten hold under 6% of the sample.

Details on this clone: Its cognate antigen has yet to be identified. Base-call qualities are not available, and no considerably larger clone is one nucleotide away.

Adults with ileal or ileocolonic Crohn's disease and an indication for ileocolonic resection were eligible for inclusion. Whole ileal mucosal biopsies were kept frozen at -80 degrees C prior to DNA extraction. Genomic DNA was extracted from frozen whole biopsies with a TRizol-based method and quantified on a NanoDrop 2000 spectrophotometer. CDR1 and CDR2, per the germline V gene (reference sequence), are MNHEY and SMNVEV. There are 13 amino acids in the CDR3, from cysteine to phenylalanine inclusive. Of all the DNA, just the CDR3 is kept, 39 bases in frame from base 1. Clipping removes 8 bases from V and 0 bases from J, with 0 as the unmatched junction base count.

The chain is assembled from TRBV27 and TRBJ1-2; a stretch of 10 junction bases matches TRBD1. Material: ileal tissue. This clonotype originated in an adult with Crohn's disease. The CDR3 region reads CASGQGANYGYTF. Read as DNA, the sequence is TGTGCCAGCGGACAGGGGGCTAACTATGGCTACACCTTC.